This T cell receptor beta chain was observed in a study of T-cell reconstitution after alpha-beta-depleted transplantation in children. Points from the study as a whole: About two months after transplant, alpha-beta T cells reportedly came from several hundred expanded graft clones. TCRbeta diversity was high at day 60 in some patients (a result of surviving recipient T cells and thymic progenitors).

A TCRbeta library incorporating unique molecular identifiers was prepared. TCRdb fed the PCR reads into MiXCR, producing one record per CDR3 protein. The sample has hundreds of thousands of distinct CDR3 sequences; about 12% are singletons. Germline CDR1 and CDR2: SGHRS and YFSETQ. This CDR3 comprises 16 residues. Trimming cost V 4 bases and J 2 bases, with 18 bases left between them. The table lists this clonotype with many counts. What it binds is unknown. The TCR originated in a girl aged 2 to 10 with congenital amegakaryocytic thrombocytopenia, due to receive a stem cell transplant. The chain couples TRBV5-1 to TRBJ1-1; D perhaps matches TRBD1 (6 bases). The source was PBMCs, collected before TCRalphabeta/CD19-depleted stem cell transplant. CDR3 amino acids: CASSPTGTTSNTEAFF. The CDR3 region has the DNA TGCGCCAGCAGCCCTACAGGGACTACCTCTAACACTGAAGCTTTCTTT.